This T cell receptor (beta chain) was sequenced during a study of T cell changes during pregnancy in multiple sclerosis. CDR3 length: 13 residues. V trimming: 3 bases; J trimming: 5 bases; junction bases outside the gene matches: 3. Germline V gives CDR1 KGHSH, CDR2 LQKENI. TCRdb keeps only in-frame clones here, not all; method: immunoSEQ multiplex PCR. Of 52,000 or so clones in the sample, approximately 90% were seen once. The chain employs TRBV18 and TRBJ2-5, with 7 positions matching TRBD2. The sequenced sample was CD4+ T cells from peripheral blood mononuclear cells, obtained in the first trimester of pregnancy. The sequence was collected from a female donor with multiple sclerosis, enrolled in a pregnancy study. The CDR3 DNA reads as TGTGCCAGCTCACCTCAGGGAGGGGAGACCCAGTACTTC. This codes for CASSPQGGETQYF.